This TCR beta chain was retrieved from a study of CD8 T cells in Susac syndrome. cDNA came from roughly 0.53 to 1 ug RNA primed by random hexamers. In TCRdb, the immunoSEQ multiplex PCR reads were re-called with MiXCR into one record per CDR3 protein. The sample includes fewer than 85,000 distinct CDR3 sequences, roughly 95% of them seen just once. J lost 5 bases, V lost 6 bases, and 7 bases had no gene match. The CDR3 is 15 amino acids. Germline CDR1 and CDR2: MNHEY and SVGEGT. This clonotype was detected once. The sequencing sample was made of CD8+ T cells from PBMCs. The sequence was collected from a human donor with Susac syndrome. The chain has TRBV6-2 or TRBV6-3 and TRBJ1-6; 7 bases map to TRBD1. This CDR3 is CASSTSGTDNSPLHF. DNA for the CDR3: TGTGCCAGCAGCACCTCCGGGACAGATAATTCACCCCTCCACTTT.